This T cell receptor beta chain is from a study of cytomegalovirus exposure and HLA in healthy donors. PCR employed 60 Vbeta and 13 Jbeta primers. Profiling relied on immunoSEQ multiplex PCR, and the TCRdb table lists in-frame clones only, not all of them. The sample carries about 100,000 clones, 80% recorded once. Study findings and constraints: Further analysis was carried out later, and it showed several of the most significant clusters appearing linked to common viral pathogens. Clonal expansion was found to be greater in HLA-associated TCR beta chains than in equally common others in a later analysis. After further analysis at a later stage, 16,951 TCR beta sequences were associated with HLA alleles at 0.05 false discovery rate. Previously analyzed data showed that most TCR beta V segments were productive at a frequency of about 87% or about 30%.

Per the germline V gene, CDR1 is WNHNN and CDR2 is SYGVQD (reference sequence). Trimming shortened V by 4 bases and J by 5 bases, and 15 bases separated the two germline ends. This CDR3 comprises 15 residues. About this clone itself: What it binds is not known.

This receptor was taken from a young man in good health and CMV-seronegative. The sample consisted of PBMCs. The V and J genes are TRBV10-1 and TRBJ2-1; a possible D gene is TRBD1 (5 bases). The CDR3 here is CASSGGGQPHNEQFF. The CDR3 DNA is TGCGCCAGCAGTGGGGGCGGCCAACCCCACAATGAGCAGTTCTTC.